Below are 17 T cell receptor beta chains sequenced from a single sample in a study of blood T cell repertoires in COVID-19. Here immunoSEQ multiplex PCR was the method, and the copy in TCRdb shows in-frame clones only, minus some. Found here are some 250,000 clones, around 88% of them singletons; the top ten hold under 2.5%. The sample taken for sequencing was peripheral blood. These receptors came from a man aged 25-45 years with active or convalescent COVID-19.

The gene calls are TRBV19 and TRBJ2-7, with 9 bases identical to TRBD2. Germline CDR1 and CDR2: LNHDA and SQIVND (reference sequence). The trim removed 6 bases at V and 7 bases at J, leaving 7 bases unmatched. This CDR3 region has 13 residues. The CDR3 sequence is CASSPRGGTEQYF. For the CDR3, the DNA is TGTGCCAGTAGCCCGCGGGGGGGGACTGAGCAGTACTTC.

The V gene is TRBV7-8, the J gene TRBJ2-5; D gene ambiguous. The CDR3 consists of 14 residues. Germline CDR1 is SGHVS and CDR2 is FQNEAQ. Trimming removed 8 bases at V and 2 bases at J, with 15 bases between. Written as DNA, the CDR3 is TGTGCCAGCTTTATTTCGGCGGTTCAAGAGACCCAGTACTTC. Amino acids: CASFISAVQETQYF.

The CDR3 is CASSLFRAKNTGELFF. In nucleotides, the CDR3 is TGTGCCAGCAGCTTGTTCAGGGCCAAGAACACCGGGGAGCTGTTTTTT. The chain uses TRBV5-6 and TRBJ2-2; maybe TRBD1 (5 bases). The length of the CDR3 is 16 residues. The V end was cut by 1 base, the J end by 1 base, with 11 bases between. Germline V gene lookup returns CDR1 SGHDT and CDR2 YYEEEE.

This chain joins TRBV18 and TRBJ2-7; D perhaps matches TRBD1 (6 bases). Trimming removed 3 bases at V and 2 bases at J, with 14 bases between. Germline V gene lookup returns CDR1 KGHSH and CDR2 LQKENI. The CDR3 is 15 residues long. The DNA of the CDR3 is TGTGCCAGCTCACCCTCGACAGGCGGCACCTACGAGCAGTACTTC. Its translation: CASSPSTGGTYEQYF.

The V gene is TRBV19, the J gene TRBJ1-5; D is possibly TRBD1 (6 bases). Germline V gene data show CDR1 as LNHDA and CDR2 as SQIVND (reference sequence). This CDR3 spans 20 amino acids. Trimming pared 0 bases from V and 3 bases from J, leaving 24 bases between. The CDR3: CASSIDSEGRGQSNNQPQHF. Here the CDR3 DNA reads TGTGCCAGTAGTATAGATTCGGAAGGCAGGGGACAATCAAACAATCAGCCCCAGCATTTT.

The V and J genes are TRBV6-4 and TRBJ2-1; TRBD1 matches at 9 bases. This CDR3 is built from 15 residues. Germline V CDR1 and CDR2: MRHNA, SNTAGT. V trimming: 0 bases; J trimming: 3 bases; junction bases outside the gene matches: 0. The CDR3 reads CASSDSTGGYNEQFF. The CDR3 nucleotides read TGTGCCAGCAGTGACTCGACAGGGGGCTACAATGAGCAGTTCTTC.

This clone appeared a single time. This sequence joins TRBV5-4 and TRBJ2-5; D call uncertain. From germline, CDR1 is SGHNT and CDR2 YYREEE (reference sequence). V was cut by 0 bases and J by 5 bases, with 11 bases left in between. The CDR3 totals 14 residues. CDR3 in DNA: TGTGCCAGCAGCTTGGCCGTTGCTAGGGAGACCCAGTACTTC. It is translated as CASSLAVARETQYF.

This chain uses TRBV12-3 or TRBV12-4 with TRBJ1-5; tentative D call: TRBD1 (5 bases). The CDR3 is made up of 13 amino acids. V lost 2 bases and J 7 bases, leaving 9 bases between the germline ends. The DNA for the CDR3 is TGTGCCAGCAGTTTACAGGGCCGCCAGCCCCAGCATTTT. This encodes CASSLQGRQPQHF.

The rearrangement links TRBV7-6 to TRBJ1-1; tentative D call: TRBD1 (5 bases). The V gene lost 6 bases and the J gene lost 4 bases, with 12 bases spanning the gap. This CDR3 has 13 amino acids. Germline V gene data show CDR1 as SGHVS and CDR2 as FNYEAQ. CDR3 sequence reads: CASSQGFRTEAFF. The CDR3 DNA reads as TGTGCCAGCAGTCAGGGTTTTCGCACTGAAGCTTTCTTT.

The rearrangement links TRBV19 to TRBJ2-7, with D possibly matching TRBD2 (6 bases). This CDR3 has 14 amino acids. Germline V gene sequence: CDR1 LNHDA, CDR2 SQIVND (reference sequence). Trimming pared 6 bases from V and 4 bases from J, leaving 16 bases between. CDR3 amino acids: CASSEGGILYEQYF. The CDR3 DNA is TGTGCCAGTAGCGAGGGCGGGATCCTTTACGAGCAGTACTTC.

The V and J genes are TRBV5-1 and TRBJ2-1, with a weak D call TRBD2 (5 bases). V shed 6 bases and J shed 1 base, with 11 bases lying between them. In germline, CDR1 is SGHRS, CDR2 YFSETQ. This CDR3 contains 14 residues. Here the CDR3 reads CASNRGESYNEQFF. CDR3 in DNA: TGCGCCAGCAACCGGGGTGAATCCTACAATGAGCAGTTCTTC.

The chain combines TRBV10-3 with TRBJ1-2, with D perhaps matching TRBD1 (5 bases). Germline values: CDR1 ENHRY, CDR2 SYGVKD. The CDR3 is 13 residues long. Trimming left V 3 bases short and J 3 bases short, with 8 bases between. The CDR3 region is CAISEQADYGYTF. The CDR3 DNA follows: TGTGCCATCAGTGAACAGGCGGACTATGGCTACACCTTC.

The rearrangement uses TRBV6-5 and TRBJ1-2, with 7 bases matching TRBD1. The CDR3 totals 14 residues. Unmatched junction bases numbered 11, after V lost 5 bases and J lost 8 bases. Germline CDR1 MNHEY, CDR2 SVGAGI. CDR3 protein: CASSRTRGAQGYTF. CDR3 nucleotides: TGTGCCAGCAGTCGTACCAGGGGGGCGCAGGGCTACACCTTC.

Only a few counts were recorded for this clone. The V gene is TRBV28, the J gene TRBJ1-4, with a possible D match to TRBD1 (6 bases). V dropped 7 bases and J dropped 7 bases, with 19 bases sitting between them. Germline V gene data show CDR1 as MDHEN and CDR2 as SYDVKM. The CDR3 sequence is 15 residues long. CDR3 DNA sequence: TGTGCCAGCACTACGACCGGGGGGCCCAGTGAAAAACTGTTTTTT. Its protein is CASTTTGGPSEKLFF. Full variable domain (outside the CDR3, taken from reference TRBV28 and TRBJ1-4): DVKVTQSSRYLVKRTGEKVFLECVQDMDHENMFWYRQDPGLGLRLIYFSYDVKMKEKGDIPEGYSVSREKKERFSLILESASTNQTSMYLCASTTTGGPSEKLFFGSGTQLSVL.

V and J are TRBV5-4 and TRBJ2-2; D possibly corresponds to TRBD2 (6 bases). The CDR3 contains 14 residues. Per the germline V gene, CDR1 is SGHNT and CDR2 is YYREEE (reference sequence). The V and J ends lost 0 bases and 7 bases respectively, with 10 bases between them. The DNA for the CDR3 is TGTGCCAGCAGCTTGGGATTCGGGGGCGGGGAGCTGTTTTTT. It yields the protein CASSLGFGGGELFF.

The V and J genes are TRBV3-1 (or the pseudogene TRBV3-2) and TRBJ2-1, with D perhaps TRBD1 (5 bases). The V end lost 4 bases, the J end lost 4 bases, and 11 bases lay between the germline ends. The CDR3 has 14 amino acids. In germline, CDR1 is LGHDT, CDR2 YNNKEL (reference sequence). DNA for the CDR3: TGTGCCAGCAGCCCACGGGCAGGGTACAATGAGCAGTTCTTC. Translating it yields CASSPRAGYNEQFF.

The J gene is TRBJ2-1, the V gene TRBV11-2; possible D gene TRBD1, 6 bases. Germline-derived CDR1 and CDR2 are SGHAT and FQNNGV. V lost 5 bases and J lost 10, with 15 bases in between. CDR3 length equals 13 residues. DNA for the CDR3: TGTGCCAGCAGCCTAACAGGGCTGGACGAGCAGTTCTTC. Amino acid sequence: CASSLTGLDEQFF.